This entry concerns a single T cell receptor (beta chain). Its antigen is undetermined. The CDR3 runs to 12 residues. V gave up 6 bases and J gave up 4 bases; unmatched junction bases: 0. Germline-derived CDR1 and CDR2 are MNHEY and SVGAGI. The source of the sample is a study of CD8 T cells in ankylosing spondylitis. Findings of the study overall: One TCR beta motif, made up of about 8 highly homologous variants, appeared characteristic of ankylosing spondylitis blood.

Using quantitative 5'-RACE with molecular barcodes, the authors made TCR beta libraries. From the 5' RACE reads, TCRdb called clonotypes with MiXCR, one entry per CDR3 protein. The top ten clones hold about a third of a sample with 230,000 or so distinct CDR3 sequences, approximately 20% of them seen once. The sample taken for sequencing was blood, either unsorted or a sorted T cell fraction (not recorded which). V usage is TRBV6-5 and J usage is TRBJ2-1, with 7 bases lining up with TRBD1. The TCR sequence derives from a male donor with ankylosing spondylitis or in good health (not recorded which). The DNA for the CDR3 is TGTGCCAGCAGGGGACAGTACAATGAGCAGTTCTTC. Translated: CASRGQYNEQFF.